The 16 T cell receptor beta chains below were found in one sample sequenced in a study of response to subunit inactivated influenza vaccine. TCRdb re-analysed the RT-PCR reads in MiXCR, keeping a single row per CDR3 protein. The data hold approximately 490,000 distinct CDR3 sequences, with about 7.2% observed a single time. The starting material was PBMCs from blood, obtained 23 months after vaccination. These TCRs come from a man aged 45 to 70 who received an inactivated influenza vaccine.

This clonotype was seen a handful of times. The CDR3 loop reads CASSLARTLAGGSTDTQYF. CDR3 in DNA: TGTGCCAGCAGCTTAGCCAGGACGCTAGCGGGAGGAAGCACAGATACGCAGTATTTT. V is TRBV7-6 and J is TRBJ2-3; 11 nucleotides match TRBD2. This CDR3 has 19 residues. V shed 0 bases, J shed 0 bases, and the junction held 8 bases outside the gene matches. The V gene's germline CDR1 is SGHVS and CDR2 FNYEAQ.

This clonotype was seen a few times. The J gene is TRBJ2-1, the V gene TRBV29-1, with 7 nucleotides matching TRBD1. The V and J ends lost 4 bases and 6 bases, in that order; junction bases with no gene match: 3. This CDR3 region has 12 residues. The germline V gene encodes CDR1 SQVTM and CDR2 ANQGSEA. CDR3 protein: CSVGRQGNEQFF. As DNA, the CDR3 is TGCAGCGTTGGTAGACAGGGCAATGAGCAGTTCTTC.

The genes are TRBV3-1 and TRBJ2-6, with D hard to call. The CDR3 covers 15 residues. Per the germline V gene, CDR1 is LGHDT and CDR2 is YNNKEL (reference sequence). Between the trimmed V and J ends, which lost 5 bases and 2 bases, there was a span of 10 bases. The CDR3 reads CASSDRVAGANVLTF. The CDR3 nucleotides read TGTGCCAGCAGCGATCGGGTTGCTGGGGCCAACGTCCTGACTTTC.

This clonotype was observed at least ten times. The rearrangement links TRBV7-9 to TRBJ1-2; 9 positions agree with TRBD1. The CDR3 is 15 residues long. Trimming at V came to 0 bases and at J to 3 bases, leaving 2 bases not matched to a gene. Per the germline V gene, CDR1 is SEHNR and CDR2 is FQNEAQ (reference sequence). In DNA, the CDR3 is TGTGCCAGCAGCTTAGCCCGACAGGGGGACTATGGCTACACCTTC. Protein sequence: CASSLARQGDYGYTF.

The sample holds a few counts of this clonotype. The chain carries TRBV6-1 and TRBJ2-7, with 10 nucleotides matching TRBD2. The V gene's germline CDR1 is MNHNS and CDR2 SASEGT. The CDR3 sequence is 15 residues long. Unmatched junction bases numbered 12, after V lost 7 bases and J lost 6 bases. CDR3 nucleotides: TGTGCCAGCATCCCTAGCGGGGGCTCTCACAGCGAGCAGTACTTC. It is translated as CASIPSGGSHSEQYF.

The genes are TRBV4-1 and TRBJ1-6, with D unclear. The CDR3 spans 15 residues. With 0 bases removed from V and 4 bases from J, the gap between germline ends came to 7 bases. Germline values: CDR1 MGHRA, CDR2 YSYEKL. In nucleotides, the CDR3 is TGCGCCAGCAGCCAAGATACACCTTATAATTCACCCCTCCACTTT. Translating it yields CASSQDTPYNSPLHF.

The chain recombines TRBV28 with TRBJ2-5, with 12 bases identical to TRBD2. From germline, CDR1 is MDHEN and CDR2 SYDVKM. V lost 4 bases to trimming and J lost 5 bases; unmatched junction nucleotides: 5. The CDR3 spans 15 residues. CDR3: CASSSLAGGLETQYF. CDR3 nucleotide sequence: TGTGCCAGCAGTTCTCTAGCGGGAGGGTTGGAGACCCAGTACTTC.

J is TRBJ2-5 and V is TRBV5-5, with 8 bases identical to TRBD1. The CDR3 has 16 amino acids. CDR1 is SGHKS and CDR2 is YYEKEE in the germline V gene (reference sequence). V was clipped by 0 bases and J by 4 bases; unmatched bases: 8. The CDR3 sequence: CASSLDLQGGPETQYF. In DNA form, the CDR3 reads TGTGCCAGCAGCTTGGATTTACAGGGGGGTCCAGAGACCCAGTACTTC.

This clonotype was detected many times. This rearrangement joins TRBV7-3 to TRBJ2-3; D is perhaps TRBD1 or TRBD2 (5 bases each). Trimming shortened V by 2 bases and J by 6 bases, and 9 bases separated the two germline ends. The CDR3 spans 13 residues. Germline CDR1 and CDR2: SGHTA and FQGTGA. DNA for the CDR3: TGTGCCAGCAGCTTACCAGGGAGTGATACGCAGTATTTT. As protein: CASSLPGSDTQYF.

This clonotype turned up a few times. The genes are TRBV30 and TRBJ1-1; D is perhaps TRBD1 (5 bases). V shed 1 base and J shed 6 bases, with 18 bases lying between them. Germline CDR1 is GTSNPN and CDR2 is SVGIG (reference sequence). The CDR3 is made up of 15 amino acids. In DNA form, the CDR3 reads TGTGCCTGGAGTGAATTCGGCCGGTGGGGGGCTGAAGCTTTCTTT. It translates to CAWSEFGRWGAEAFF.

The V and J genes are TRBV15 and TRBJ2-3; D is unclear. CDR1 is LNHNV and CDR2 is YYDKDF in the germline V gene (reference sequence). Deletions cut 1 base from V and 7 bases from J, with 12 bases between. This CDR3 is 14 amino acids long. The CDR3 loop is CATSRGVQRNTQYF. CDR3 DNA: TGTGCCACCAGCAGAGGGGTTCAAAGAAATACGCAGTATTTT. Complete variable domain (other parts from reference TRBV15 and TRBJ2-3): DAMVIQNPRYQVTQFGKPVTLSCSQTLNHNVMYWYQQKSSQAPKLLFHYYDKDFNNEADTPDNFQSRRPNTSFCFLDIRSPGLGDTAMYLCATSRGVQRNTQYFGPGTRLTVL.

This chain uses TRBV20-1 with TRBJ2-2; weak D call: TRBD1 (6 bases). The V end was cut by 2 bases, the J end by 1 base, with 11 bases between. Germline CDR1 reads DFQATT; CDR2 reads SNEGSKA (reference sequence). The CDR3 consists of 15 residues. The CDR3, as DNA: TGCAGTGCTAGACCCGGACAGATGAACACCGGGGAGCTGTTTTTT. This gives the protein CSARPGQMNTGELFF.

V is TRBV4-1 and J is TRBJ2-4, with a tentative D call TRBD1 (6 bases). V was shortened by 4 bases and J by 4 bases, with 23 bases between the two germline ends. The CDR3 has 18 amino acids. Germline V gene data show CDR1 as MGHRA and CDR2 as YSYEKL. The CDR3 bases are TGCGCCAGCAGCCTCCCGACAACAGGGTCCATCCTGAAAAACATTCAGTACTTC. This encodes CASSLPTTGSILKNIQYF.

This clonotype was observed a handful of times. V and J are TRBV20-1 and TRBJ2-1, with a tentative D call TRBD2 (6 bases). CDR3 length equals 14 residues. Germline values: CDR1 DFQATT, CDR2 SNEGSKA (reference sequence). Trimming removed 6 bases at V and 4 bases at J, with 16 bases between. The CDR3 sequence: CSAQTPGLYNEQFF. The CDR3, as DNA: TGCAGTGCGCAAACCCCGGGACTTTACAATGAGCAGTTCTTC.

This clonotype was observed many times. The chain carries TRBV12-3 or TRBV12-4 and TRBJ1-1; possible D gene TRBD1, 6 bases. V lost 6 bases and J lost 6, with 14 bases in between. There are 13 residues in the CDR3. The CDR3: CASRGDIISEAFF. The CDR3 region has the DNA TGTGCCAGCAGAGGGGACATTATATCTGAAGCTTTCTTT.

This clonotype was found a few times. The rearrangement joins TRBV9 to TRBJ1-2; TRBD1 matches 8 bases. Germline V gene lookup returns CDR1 SGDLS and CDR2 YYNGEE. CDR3 length: 14 amino acids. V lost 3 bases to trimming and J lost 4 bases; unmatched junction nucleotides: 5. The DNA of the CDR3 is TGTGCCAGCAGCGCCGACAGGGGAGTCTATGGCTACACCTTC. Protein product: CASSADRGVYGYTF.